This T cell receptor beta chain stems from a study of blood T cell repertoires in COVID-19. For the study at large: Material from acute and convalescent COVID-19 was sourced from the United States, Italy and Spain. Sources were T cells, B-cell-depleted T cells, or PBMCs; the material itself was cDNA or gDNA.

Trimming took 1 base from V and 0 from J; bases not matched to a gene: 3. The germline CDR1 and CDR2 sequences are LNHDA and SQIVND (reference sequence). CDR3 length equals 15 residues. Study processing details: Scientists estimated how many nucleated cells there were by amplifying reference gene primers. TCRdb keeps only in-frame clones here, not all; method: immunoSEQ multiplex PCR. V, J and clone size were drawn from that table, and D and trimming were deduced from the DNA. The sample comprises around 250,000 clones, 88% of which are singletons, and approximately 0.7% rests with the top ten. This sequence originates from a human donor in a cohort sampled during active COVID-19. The J gene is TRBJ2-7, the V gene TRBV19; 7 bases match TRBD1. What was sequenced was peripheral blood. CDR3 sequence reads: CASSIVQGDSYEQYF. CDR3 in DNA: TGTGCCAGTAGTATAGTCCAGGGGGACTCCTACGAGCAGTACTTC.